This TCR beta chain was sequenced during a study of cytomegalovirus exposure and HLA in healthy donors. Study-level information: About 84% of 300 to 450 genotyped donors fell in the Caucasian-associated ancestry cluster. Notes on the study in general: Within the data, a cluster of highly shared sequence variants was likely a sequencing artifact. Presence/absence analysis assumed near-uniform sequencing depth across donors. The study found most TCR sequences rare, yet found some public TCRs in many donors.

Per the germline V gene, CDR1 is LGHNA and CDR2 is YSLEER. There are 16 residues in the CDR3. The V gene end was trimmed by 0 bases and the J gene end by 10 bases; junction bases not matched to a gene: 11. About this clone itself: The target antigen is unknown.

PCR was performed using 60 Vbeta and 13 Jbeta primers. Sequenced by immunoSEQ multiplex PCR; TCRdb stores in-frame clones only, minus some. Here the sample spans 150,000 to 200,000 clones, around 76% being singletons. Sequenced input: PBMCs. The receptor's source is a woman in her thirties in good health and CMV-seropositive. This chain uses TRBV4-3 with TRBJ2-1; TRBD2 matches 8 bases. CDR3 region: CASSQDLGRGGREQFF. The CDR3 nucleotides read TGCGCCAGCAGCCAAGATTTAGGCCGGGGGGGCCGAGAGCAGTTCTTC.